The present T cell receptor beta chain was sequenced within a study of shared clonotypes between healthy human individuals (dated by TCRdb to the early 2020s). Looking at the study overall: A few men and two women, aged 18 to 49 years, made up the cohort. Each donor's leukapheresis produced roughly between about 0.9 and 9.5 billion PBMCs. Different laboratories and diverse techniques were used to prepare libraries and sequence TCR repertoires, to increase sequencing depth and limit assay-specific biases. Blood TCR repertoires of five healthy adults were deeply sequenced to estimate repertoire size and the extent of clonotype sharing between individuals. For each donor, three plates each were used for CD4 naive and CD4 memory, two plates were used for CD8 naive, and one plate was used for CD8 memory. Study-level results and caveats: Because the study included a small number of donors, the genetic and exposure-history diversity represented was limited. Higher generation probabilities were observed for clonotypes shared by all four sorted-subset donors than for non-shared clonotypes. Sampling was restricted to blood, and TCR repertoires in tissue are likely to differ from TCR repertoires in blood. Approximately 5% of naive CD4, 3.5% of naive CD8, approximately 2% of memory CD4, and approximately 0.39% of memory CD8 clonotypes were shared across several donors. Pairwise subsampling led to the expectation that sequencing depth would affect the degree of clonotype sharing among donors. Even with the large sequencing depth, rarefaction of the sorted-subset datasets indicated that sequencing was incomplete. Estimated clonotype richness was generally larger for naive than for memory subsets.

V is shortened by 2 bases, J by 6 bases, and the region joining them spans 14 bases. The CDR3 has 14 amino acids, counting the end cysteine and phenylalanine. The CDR3 DNA has 42 bases and is translated from base 1. Taken from the germline V gene, the CDR1 and CDR2 loops are SGHRS and YFSETQ. Healthy HIV-negative adults with no recently reported acute infections or vaccinations were included as donors. Every donor was a Caucasian adult living in Nashville, Tennessee, USA. CD4+ T cells were enriched through magnetic negative selection, after which naive cells were positively selected on CD45RA and the remaining negative fraction served as the memory subset. After blood collection by leukapheresis, PBMCs were isolated using Ficoll-Histopaque density gradient centrifugation and then cryopreserved in the vapor phase of liquid nitrogen. Analytical flow cytometry was used to check the purity and quantity of each magnetically sorted T cell population. Genomic DNA was isolated from every sorted fraction and measured by UV absorbance on a Nanodrop 2000c.

Using the deep immunoSEQ assay, multiplex PCR amplified TCR CDR3 regions from genomic DNA. Extracted genomic DNA from each cell subset was distributed evenly across all wells of several immunoSEQ 96-well plates, and each plate was treated as a replicate. Each replicate PCR for sorted subsets received about 180 ng genomic DNA, equal to around 32,000 T cell genomes. The purified libraries were quantified using a Qubit 3.0 fluorometer, sized with a Bioanalyzer 2100, and then quantified again using the KAPA Library Quantification kit. Every immunoSEQ 96-well plate was sequenced on a separate single-read 150-cycle Illumina NextSeq 550 flow cell. As for the original processing: Because the immunoSEQ output included only junctional sequences and no quality scores, the filtering could not be the same as the filtering used for full-length reads. To assign V/J genes and CDR3, sequences were annotated using PyIR, a Python wrapper for IgBLAST v1.9, with IMGT germline references. Reads with weak V/J assignments (E-value above 1e-6), missing CDR3, stop codons, out-of-frame junctions, or ambiguous translated residues were removed. V3J clonotypes were defined as sequences sharing an identical inferred V gene, J gene, and CDR3 amino acid sequence. Percentage overlap between repertoires was calculated by dividing the number of shared unique clonotypes by the size of the smaller repertoire. RTK rarefaction, the Chao1 estimator, and Recon v2.1 estimates of unobserved clonotypes were used to assess repertoire richness. For all TCRbeta clonotypes obtained by the gDNA method from a few donors, generation probabilities were computed with OLGA. This immuneACCESS table, as held by TCRdb, lists in-frame sequences with V and J called but not all clones. Of the missing ones, under half trace to an unresolved V gene in checked studies; the others have no known cause. For V, J and clone size, that table is used; D and trimming come from the DNA. Across this sample there are about 710,000 clones, with roughly 72% seen only once. Together, the top ten hold approximately 1.8% of the sample.

Remarks on this clone: There is no known antigen for this receptor. No much larger clone exists at a distance of one base, and base qualities are not known.

This clonotype was sampled from a woman aged 25 to 39 in good health. Recombination linked TRBV5-1 to TRBJ2-5, with no confident D gene call. Source material: memory CD4+ T cells sorted from blood. Read against the paper, the sample's cell subset or site label means: CD45RA-negative fraction. The CDR3 sequence is CASSFMQKGQTQYF. The nucleotides are TGCGCCAGCAGCTTCATGCAGAAGGGTCAGACCCAGTACTTC.